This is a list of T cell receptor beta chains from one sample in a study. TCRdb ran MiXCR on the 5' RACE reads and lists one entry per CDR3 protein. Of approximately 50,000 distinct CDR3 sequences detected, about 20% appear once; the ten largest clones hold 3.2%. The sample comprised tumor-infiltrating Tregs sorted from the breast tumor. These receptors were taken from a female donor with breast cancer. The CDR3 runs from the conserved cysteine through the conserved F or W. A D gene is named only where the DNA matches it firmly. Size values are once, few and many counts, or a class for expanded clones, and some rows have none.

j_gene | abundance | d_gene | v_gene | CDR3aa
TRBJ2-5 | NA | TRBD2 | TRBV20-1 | CSARPGLAIETQYF
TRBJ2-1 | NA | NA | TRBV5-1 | CASSPLLRGLGPNEQFF
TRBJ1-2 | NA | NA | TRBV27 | CASSPWGGPGKGYGYTF
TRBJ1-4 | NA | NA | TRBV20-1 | CSAQVAPNEKLFF
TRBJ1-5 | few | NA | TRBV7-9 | CASSSNTVGPQHF
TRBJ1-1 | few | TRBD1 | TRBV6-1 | CASRRTGMNTEAFF
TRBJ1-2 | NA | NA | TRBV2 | CASSVSAGNYGYTF
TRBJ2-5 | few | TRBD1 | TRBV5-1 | CASSPGQVTRETQYF
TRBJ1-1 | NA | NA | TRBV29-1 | CSVTLQQMSTEAFF
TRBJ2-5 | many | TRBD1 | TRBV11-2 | CASSLGGTGSRAQYF
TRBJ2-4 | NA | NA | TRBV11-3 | CASSLDVSIQYF
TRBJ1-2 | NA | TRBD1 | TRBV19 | CASSSHRGQGKGYTF
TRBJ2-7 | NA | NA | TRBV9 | CASSARRVSYEQYF
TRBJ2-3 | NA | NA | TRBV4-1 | CASSQEERTDTQYF
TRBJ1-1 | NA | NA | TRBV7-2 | CASSPQTGTEAFF
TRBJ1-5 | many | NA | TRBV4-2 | CASSQVFTGFQPQHF
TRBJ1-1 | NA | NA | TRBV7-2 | CASSPRSTTEAFF
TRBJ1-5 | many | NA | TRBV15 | CATSRDRGNQPQHF
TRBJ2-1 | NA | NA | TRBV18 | CASSRDNEQFF
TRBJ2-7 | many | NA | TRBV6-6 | CASSYQQGNEQYF
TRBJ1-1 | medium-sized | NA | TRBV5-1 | CASTSLGQSEAFF
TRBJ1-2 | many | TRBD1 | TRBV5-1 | CASSVDDRASTF
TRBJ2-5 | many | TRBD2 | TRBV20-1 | CSAPRTSRKTQYF
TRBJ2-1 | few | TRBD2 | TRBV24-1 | CATSDPTSGKVNEQFF
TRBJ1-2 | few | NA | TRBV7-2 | CASSLSPGSGGGYTF
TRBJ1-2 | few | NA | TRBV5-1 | CASSLGGSGDAGYTF
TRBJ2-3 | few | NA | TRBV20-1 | CSATGSSDTQYF
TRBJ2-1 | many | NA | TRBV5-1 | CASSYGDNNEQFF
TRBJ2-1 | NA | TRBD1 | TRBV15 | CATSRYPQQGVNNEQFF
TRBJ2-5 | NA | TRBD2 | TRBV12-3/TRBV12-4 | CASSSVEAGEETQYF
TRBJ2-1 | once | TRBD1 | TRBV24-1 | CATSDLANRDSYNKEQFF
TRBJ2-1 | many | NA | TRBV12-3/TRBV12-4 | CASSLGANEQFF
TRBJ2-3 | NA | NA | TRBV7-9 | CASSRRARTDTQYF
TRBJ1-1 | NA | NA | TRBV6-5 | CASSLSEAAKTAFF
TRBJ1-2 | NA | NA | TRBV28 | CAGSLNNYGYTF
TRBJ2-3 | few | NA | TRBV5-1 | CASSSRDLAAEGTDTQYF
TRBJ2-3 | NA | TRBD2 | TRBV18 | CVSSLGLASTDTQYF
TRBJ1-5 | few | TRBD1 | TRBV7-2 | CASSITGQGWQPQHF
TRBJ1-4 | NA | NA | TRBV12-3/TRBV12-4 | CASSLASDGGLFF
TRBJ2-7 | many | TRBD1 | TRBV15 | CATSRAGQGSYEQYF
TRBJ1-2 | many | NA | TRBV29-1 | CSVEGQARGYTF
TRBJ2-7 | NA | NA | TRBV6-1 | CASSEMRYEQYF
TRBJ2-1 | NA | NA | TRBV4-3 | CASSQKQGRNEQFF
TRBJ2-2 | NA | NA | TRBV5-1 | CASSLTLTGELFF
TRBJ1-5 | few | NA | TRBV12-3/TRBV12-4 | CASSLFGGSNQPQHF
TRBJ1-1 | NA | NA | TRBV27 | CASGYRGNTEAFF
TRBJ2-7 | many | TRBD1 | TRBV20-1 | CSATDRVEEQYF
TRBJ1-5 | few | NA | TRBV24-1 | CATSDADGGYNQPQHF
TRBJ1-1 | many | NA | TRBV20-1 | CSARRDSLNTEAFF
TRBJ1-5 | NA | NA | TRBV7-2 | CASSWDGGTQPQHF
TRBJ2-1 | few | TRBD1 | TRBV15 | CATSRTPTPGTARYEQFF
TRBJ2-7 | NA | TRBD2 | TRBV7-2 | CASSQTSGRALVYEQYF
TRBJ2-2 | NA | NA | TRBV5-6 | CASSLFTGSSTGELFF
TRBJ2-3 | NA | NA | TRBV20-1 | CSAPDRTTTSDTQYF
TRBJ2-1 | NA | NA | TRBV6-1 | CASTDLHNEQFF
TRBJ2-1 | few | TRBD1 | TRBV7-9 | CASSPGQGSYNEQFF
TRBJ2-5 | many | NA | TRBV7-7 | CASSFSGAETQYF
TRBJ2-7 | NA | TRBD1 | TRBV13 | CASSLRQGEKYF